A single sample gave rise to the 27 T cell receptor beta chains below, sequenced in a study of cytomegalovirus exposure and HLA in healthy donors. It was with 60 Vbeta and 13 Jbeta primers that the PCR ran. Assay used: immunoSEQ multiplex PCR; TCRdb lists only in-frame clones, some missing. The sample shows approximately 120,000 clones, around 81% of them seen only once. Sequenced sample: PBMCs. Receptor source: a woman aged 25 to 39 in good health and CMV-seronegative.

In DNA form, the CDR3 reads TGTGCCAGCAGCCCACCCCGGGACAGGAACACTGAAGCTTTCTTT. It specifies CASSPPRDRNTEAFF. The rearrangement links TRBV7-9 to TRBJ1-1; 7 nucleotides line up with TRBD1. J gave up 1 base and V 5 bases, and 7 bases lay outside the gene matches. Per germline, CDR1 SEHNR and CDR2 FQNEAQ (reference sequence). The CDR3 loop spans 15 amino acids.

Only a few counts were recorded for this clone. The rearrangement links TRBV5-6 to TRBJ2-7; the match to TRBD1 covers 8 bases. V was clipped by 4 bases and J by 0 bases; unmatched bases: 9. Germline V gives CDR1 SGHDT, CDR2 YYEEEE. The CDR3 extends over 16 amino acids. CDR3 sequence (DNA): TGTGCCAGCAGCCAGGGGGCCGACCCGAGCTCCTACGAGCAGTACTTC. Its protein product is CASSQGADPSSYEQYF.

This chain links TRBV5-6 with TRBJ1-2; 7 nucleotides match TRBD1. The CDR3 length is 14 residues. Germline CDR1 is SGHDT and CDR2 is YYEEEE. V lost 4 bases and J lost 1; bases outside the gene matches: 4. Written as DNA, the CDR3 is TGTGCCAGCAGCACAGGGGACTTTAACTATGGCTACACCTTC. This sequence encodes CASSTGDFNYGYTF.

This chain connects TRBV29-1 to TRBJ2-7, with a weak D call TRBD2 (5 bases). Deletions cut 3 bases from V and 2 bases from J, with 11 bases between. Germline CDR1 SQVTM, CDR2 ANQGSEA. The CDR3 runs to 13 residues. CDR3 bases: TGCAGCGTTGAGGGCGGCGGGCCCTACGAGCAGTACTTC. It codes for CSVEGGGPYEQYF.

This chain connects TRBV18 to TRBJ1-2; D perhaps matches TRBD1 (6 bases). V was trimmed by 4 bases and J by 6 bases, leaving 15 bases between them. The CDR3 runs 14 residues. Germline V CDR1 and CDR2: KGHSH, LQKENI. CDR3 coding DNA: TGTGCCAGCTCACAGGGGGAGCTAGGTGATGGCTACACCTTC. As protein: CASSQGELGDGYTF.

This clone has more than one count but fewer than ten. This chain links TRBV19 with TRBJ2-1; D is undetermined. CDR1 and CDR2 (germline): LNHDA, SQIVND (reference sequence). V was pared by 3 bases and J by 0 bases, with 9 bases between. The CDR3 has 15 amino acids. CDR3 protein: CASSIRRSSYNEQFF. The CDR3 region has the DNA TGTGCCAGTAGTATTAGAAGATCCTCCTACAATGAGCAGTTCTTC.

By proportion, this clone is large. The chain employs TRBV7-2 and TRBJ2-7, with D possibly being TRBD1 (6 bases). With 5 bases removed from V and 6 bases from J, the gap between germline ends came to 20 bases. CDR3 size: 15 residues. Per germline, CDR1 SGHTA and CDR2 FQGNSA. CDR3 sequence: CASSPGTGFVSEQYF. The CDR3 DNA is TGTGCCAGCAGCCCAGGAACAGGGTTCGTCTCCGAGCAGTACTTC.

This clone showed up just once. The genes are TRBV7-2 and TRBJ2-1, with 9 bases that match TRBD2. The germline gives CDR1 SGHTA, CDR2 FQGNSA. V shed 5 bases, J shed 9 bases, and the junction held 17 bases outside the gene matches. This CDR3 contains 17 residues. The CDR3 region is CASSRESGGNNRGEQFF. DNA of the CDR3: TGTGCCAGCAGCAGAGAAAGCGGGGGGAATAACAGGGGTGAGCAGTTCTTC.

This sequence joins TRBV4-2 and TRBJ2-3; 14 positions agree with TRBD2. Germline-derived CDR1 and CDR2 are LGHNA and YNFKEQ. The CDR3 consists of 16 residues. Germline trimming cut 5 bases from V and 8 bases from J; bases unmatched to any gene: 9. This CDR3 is CASSGRLAGGPRTQYF. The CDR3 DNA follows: TGTGCCAGCAGCGGGCGACTAGCGGGAGGGCCACGTACGCAGTATTTT.

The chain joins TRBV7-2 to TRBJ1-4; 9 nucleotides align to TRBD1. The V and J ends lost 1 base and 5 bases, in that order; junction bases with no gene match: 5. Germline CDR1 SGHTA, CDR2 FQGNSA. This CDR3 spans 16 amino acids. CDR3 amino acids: CASSLVGGQGNEKLFF. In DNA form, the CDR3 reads TGTGCCAGCAGCTTAGTCGGGGGACAGGGCAATGAAAAACTGTTTTTT.

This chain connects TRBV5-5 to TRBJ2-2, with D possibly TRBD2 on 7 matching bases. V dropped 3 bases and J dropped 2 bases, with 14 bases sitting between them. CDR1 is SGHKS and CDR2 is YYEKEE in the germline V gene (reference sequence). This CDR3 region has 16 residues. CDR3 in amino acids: CASSWSAGANTGELFF. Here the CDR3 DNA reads TGTGCCAGCAGCTGGAGCGCGGGGGCAAACACCGGGGAGCTGTTTTTT.

CDR3 protein: CSVEDRVLESSYNEQFF. CDR3 nucleotides: TGCAGCGTTGAAGATCGAGTTCTAGAGAGCTCCTACAATGAGCAGTTCTTC. The rearrangement joins TRBV29-1 to TRBJ2-1; D is undetermined. Trimming shortened V by 0 bases and J by 0 bases, and 15 bases separated the two germline ends. This CDR3 has 17 residues. Germline V CDR1 and CDR2: SQVTM, ANQGSEA.

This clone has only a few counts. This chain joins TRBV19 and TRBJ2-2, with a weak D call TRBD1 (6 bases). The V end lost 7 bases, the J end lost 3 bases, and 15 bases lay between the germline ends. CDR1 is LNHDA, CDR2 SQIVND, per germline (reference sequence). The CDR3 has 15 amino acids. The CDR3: CASKTGTTYTGELFF. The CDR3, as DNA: TGTGCCAGTAAAACCGGGACAACCTACACCGGGGAGCTGTTTTTT.

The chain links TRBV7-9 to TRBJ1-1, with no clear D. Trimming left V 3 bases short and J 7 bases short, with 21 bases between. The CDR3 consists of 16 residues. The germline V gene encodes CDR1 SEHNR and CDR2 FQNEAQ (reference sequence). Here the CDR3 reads CASSFGPVTGEGEAFF. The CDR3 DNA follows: TGTGCCAGCAGCTTTGGACCAGTTACCGGTGAGGGTGAAGCTTTCTTT.

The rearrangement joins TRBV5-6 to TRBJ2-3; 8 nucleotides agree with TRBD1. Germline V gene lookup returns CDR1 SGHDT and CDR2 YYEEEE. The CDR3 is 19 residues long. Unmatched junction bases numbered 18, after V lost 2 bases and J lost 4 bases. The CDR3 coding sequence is TGTGCCAGCAGCTTTCCGGGACAGGCTTACCCCTTATCCCCAGATACGCAGTATTTT. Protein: CASSFPGQAYPLSPDTQYF.

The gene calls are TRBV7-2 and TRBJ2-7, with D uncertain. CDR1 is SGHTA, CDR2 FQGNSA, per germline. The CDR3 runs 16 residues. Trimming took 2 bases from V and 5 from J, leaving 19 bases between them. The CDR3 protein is CASSLWAGTIGNEQYF. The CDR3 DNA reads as TGTGCCAGCAGCTTATGGGCAGGTACCATAGGCAACGAGCAGTACTTC.

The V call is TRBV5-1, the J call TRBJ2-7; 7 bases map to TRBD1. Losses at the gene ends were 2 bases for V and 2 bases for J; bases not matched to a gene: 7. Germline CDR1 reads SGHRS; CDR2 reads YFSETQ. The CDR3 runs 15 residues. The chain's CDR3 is CASSLVLGQAYEQYF. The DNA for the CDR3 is TGCGCCAGCAGCTTAGTGTTAGGACAGGCCTACGAGCAGTACTTC.

CDR3 nucleotides: TGTGCCAGCAGCTTGGCCGGGTCCCATGAGCAGTTCTTC. Protein sequence: CASSLAGSHEQFF. This chain links TRBV5-4 with TRBJ2-1; no clear D gene. Deletions cut 0 bases from V and 8 bases from J, with 9 bases between. The length of the CDR3 is 13 residues. Germline lookup yields CDR1 SGHNT and CDR2 YYREEE (reference sequence).

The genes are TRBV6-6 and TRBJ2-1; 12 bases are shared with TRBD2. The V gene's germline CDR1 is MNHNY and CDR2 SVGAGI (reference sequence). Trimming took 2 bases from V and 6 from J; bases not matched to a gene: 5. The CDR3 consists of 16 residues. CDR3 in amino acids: CASSYNLAGGSNEQFF. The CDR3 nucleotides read TGTGCCAGCAGTTACAACCTAGCGGGAGGGAGCAATGAGCAGTTCTTC.

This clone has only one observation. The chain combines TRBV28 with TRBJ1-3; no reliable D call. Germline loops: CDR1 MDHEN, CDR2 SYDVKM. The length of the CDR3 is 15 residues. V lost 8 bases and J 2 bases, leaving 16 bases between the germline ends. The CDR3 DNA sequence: TGTGCCAGCCACGGTAGTTTATCCCCTGGAAACACCATATATTTT. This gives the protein CASHGSLSPGNTIYF.

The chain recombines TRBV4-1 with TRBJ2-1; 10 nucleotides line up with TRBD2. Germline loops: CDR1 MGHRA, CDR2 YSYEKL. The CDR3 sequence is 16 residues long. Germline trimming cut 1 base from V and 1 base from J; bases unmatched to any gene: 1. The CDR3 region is CASSQGLAGSYNEQFF. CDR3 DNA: TGCGCCAGCAGCCAAGGACTAGCGGGTTCCTACAATGAGCAGTTCTTC.

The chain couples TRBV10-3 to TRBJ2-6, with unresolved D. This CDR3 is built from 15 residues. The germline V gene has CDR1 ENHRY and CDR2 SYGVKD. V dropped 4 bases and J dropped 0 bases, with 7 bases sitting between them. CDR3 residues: CAISGQISGANVLTF. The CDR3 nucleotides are TGTGCCATCAGTGGACAAATCTCTGGGGCCAACGTCCTGACTTTC.

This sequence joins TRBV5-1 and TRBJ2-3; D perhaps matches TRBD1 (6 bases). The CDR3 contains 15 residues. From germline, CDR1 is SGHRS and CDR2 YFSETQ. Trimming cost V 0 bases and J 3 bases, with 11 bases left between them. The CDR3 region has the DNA TGCGCCAGCAGCTTGGAGGGGGATTCGACAGATACGCAGTATTTT. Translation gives CASSLEGDSTDTQYF. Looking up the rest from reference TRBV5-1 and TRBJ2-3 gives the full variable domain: KAGVTQTPRYLIKTRGQQVTLSCSPISGHRSVSWYQQTPGQGLQFLFEYFSETQRNKGNFPGRFSGRQFSNSRSEMNVSTLELGDSALYLCASSLEGDSTDTQYFGPGTRLTVL.

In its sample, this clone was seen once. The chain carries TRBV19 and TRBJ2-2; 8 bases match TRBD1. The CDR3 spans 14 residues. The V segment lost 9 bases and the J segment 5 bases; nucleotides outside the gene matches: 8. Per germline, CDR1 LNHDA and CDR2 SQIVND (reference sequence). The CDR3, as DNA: TGTGCCAGCCTTGACAGGGGTCGGACCGGGGAGCTGTTTTTT. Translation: CASLDRGRTGELFF.

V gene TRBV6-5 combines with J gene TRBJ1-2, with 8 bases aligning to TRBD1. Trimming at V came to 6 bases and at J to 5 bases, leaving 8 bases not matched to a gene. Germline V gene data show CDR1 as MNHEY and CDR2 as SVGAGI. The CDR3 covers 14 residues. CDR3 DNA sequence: TGTGCCAGCAGCAATCGGGACAGGCCATATGGCTACACCTTC. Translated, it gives CASSNRDRPYGYTF.

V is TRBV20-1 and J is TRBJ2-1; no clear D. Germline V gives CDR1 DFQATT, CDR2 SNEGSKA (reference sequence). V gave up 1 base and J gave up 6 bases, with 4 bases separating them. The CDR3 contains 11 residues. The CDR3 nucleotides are TGCAGTGCTAGAGCGGTCAATGAGCAGTTCTTC. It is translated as CSARAVNEQFF.

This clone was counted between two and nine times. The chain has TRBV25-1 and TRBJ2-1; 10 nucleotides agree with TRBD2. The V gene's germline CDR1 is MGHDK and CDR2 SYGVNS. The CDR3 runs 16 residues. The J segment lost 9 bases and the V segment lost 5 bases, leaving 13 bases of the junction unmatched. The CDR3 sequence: CASSKGPTSGMAEQFF. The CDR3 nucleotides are TGTGCCAGCAGTAAGGGCCCTACTAGCGGGATGGCTGAGCAGTTCTTC.